These T cell receptor beta chains were read from a single sample in a study of T cells in localized non-small cell lung cancer. The table came from immunoSEQ multiplex PCR; TCRdb's copy has only in-frame clones and leaves some out. This repertoire shows 20,000 to 25,000 clones, roughly 90% found once; its top ten account for 22%. This material consisted of peripheral blood, taken before any cancer treatment. The receptors derive from a man aged 35-75 years with stage I squamous cell lung carcinoma. CDR3s include the opening cysteine and the closing phenylalanine or tryptophan. D genes are given only for firm matches. Clone size is stated in some rows and not others, as once, few, many or a class when expanded.

size	V	J	D	length	DNA	CDR3
-	TRBV10-3	TRBJ2-1	TRBD1	14	TGTGCCATCAGTGAAGGGACAGACTACAATGAGCAGTTCTTC	CAISEGTDYNEQFF
-	TRBV2	TRBJ2-7	-	11	TGTGCCAGCACGCTTTCCTACGAGCAGTACTTC	CASTLSYEQYF
-	TRBV5-8	TRBJ1-3	-	15	TGTGCCAGCAGCTTGGACAGGGATCCGGGAAACACCATATATTTT	CASSLDRDPGNTIYF
-	TRBV5-4	TRBJ2-5	-	15	TGTGCCAGCAGCTTGACAGATTATAACCAAGAGACCCAGTACTTC	CASSLTDYNQETQYF
-	TRBV5-1	TRBJ2-1	-	15	TGCGCCAGCAGCCTGCAGGGGAGCTCCTACAATGAGCAGTTCTTC	CASSLQGSSYNEQFF
-	TRBV11-2	TRBJ1-5	-	15	TGTGCCAGCAGCTTAGAAGGAGTTAGCAATCAGCCCCAGCATTTT	CASSLEGVSNQPQHF
-	TRBV5-6	TRBJ1-1	-	14	TGTGCCAGCAGCCCCCCCAGGGGAAACACTGAAGCTTTCTTT	CASSPPRGNTEAFF
-	TRBV7-9	TRBJ2-7	-	17	TGTGCCAGCAGCTATAATCCGGGTCTTGGGATCTCCTACGAGCAGTACTTC	CASSYNPGLGISYEQYF
-	TRBV6-1	TRBJ1-5	TRBD1	15	TGTGCCAGCAGTGAAGTTGTCACAGGGGATCAGCCCCAGCATTTT	CASSEVVTGDQPQHF
-	TRBV4-1	TRBJ1-1	-	15	TGCGCCAGCAGCCAAGATCGAGGAAAAGGGACTGAAGCTTTCTTT	CASSQDRGKGTEAFF
-	TRBV2	TRBJ2-7	-	14	TGTGCCAGCAGGCCCCTGGGGGCCGGGTACGAGCAGTACTTC	CASRPLGAGYEQYF
-	TRBV13	TRBJ1-5	-	13	TGTGCCAGCAGCTTAAGGAGAAATCAGCCCCAGCATTTT	CASSLRRNQPQHF
-	TRBV28	TRBJ2-5	TRBD2	18	TGTGCCAGCAGTTCTCCTCCGGGACTAGCGAAAATCCAAGAGACCCAGTACTTC	CASSSPPGLAKIQETQYF
-	TRBV5-5	TRBJ1-2	-	16	TGTGCCAGCAGTTTGGAAGAGGGACAACCCAACTATGGCTACACCTTC	CASSLEEGQPNYGYTF
-	TRBV6-5	TRBJ2-3	-	13	TGTGCCAGCAGCCTAGGAGTAAGGGATACGCAGTATTTT	CASSLGVRDTQYF
-	TRBV5-1	TRBJ2-1	-	12	TGCGCCAGCAGCTCCCGGTACAATGAGCAGTTCTTC	CASSSRYNEQFF
-	TRBV2	TRBJ1-6	-	13	TGTGCCGGCCATCGTATTCCTAATTCACCCCTCCACTTT	CAGHRIPNSPLHF
-	TRBV6-9	TRBJ1-1	-	13	TGTGCCAGCAGTCCCGGGGGGAACACTGAAGCTTTCTTT	CASSPGGNTEAFF
-	TRBV5-1	TRBJ2-1	-	14	TGCGCCAGCAGCTTCGATTCCTCCTACAATGAGCAGTTCTTC	CASSFDSSYNEQFF
-	TRBV2	TRBJ1-1	TRBD1	14	TGTGCCAGCAGCCAAGACAGGGTACGCGCTGAAGCTTTCTTT	CASSQDRVRAEAFF
-	TRBV7-9	TRBJ1-4	-	15	TGTGCCAGCAGCTCCCGGGAGACAACTAATGAAAAACTGTTTTTT	CASSSRETTNEKLFF
-	TRBV25-1	TRBJ2-2	TRBD1	14	TGTGCCAGCAGCCCGGGACAGGTCCCCGGGGAGCTGTTTTTT	CASSPGQVPGELFF
-	TRBV18	TRBJ2-7	TRBD1	13	TGTGCCAGCTCAGAGGGCAGGGGGCGCGAGCAGTACTTC	CASSEGRGREQYF
-	TRBV11-2	TRBJ1-3	-	15	TGTGCCAGCAGCTTAGTATCGGGATATGGAAACACCATATATTTT	CASSLVSGYGNTIYF
-	TRBV2	TRBJ1-5	-	11	TGTGCCAGCAGCGTGACAAATCCTCTGCATTTT	CASSVTNPLHF
-	TRBV2	TRBJ2-1	-	12	TGTGCCAGCAGCGATCAGAGGCAGAAGCAGTTCTTC	CASSDQRQKQFF
-	TRBV2	TRBJ2-7	TRBD1	12	TGTGCCAACGGACAGGGTGGGGAGGAGCAGTACTTC	CANGQGGEEQYF
-	TRBV27	TRBJ2-2	-	14	TGTGCCAGCAGTCCCGGAGGGGGGCCCGGGGAGCTGTTTTTT	CASSPGGGPGELFF
-	TRBV2	TRBJ2-1	-	13	TGTGCCAGCAGCCCCCTGACAGACAATGAGCAGTTCTTC	CASSPLTDNEQFF
once	TRBV6-6	TRBJ2-1	TRBD2	14	TGTGCCAGCAGTTACTCCGGGACTAGCAATGAGCAGTTCTTC	CASSYSGTSNEQFF
-	TRBV2	TRBJ1-4	-	13	TGTGCCAGCAGTCCACAGGGAAATGAAAAACTGTTTTTT	CASSPQGNEKLFF
once	TRBV11-2	TRBJ2-5	TRBD1	15	TGTGCCAGCAGCTTTACACAGGGGGCGCGGGAGACCCAGTACTTC	CASSFTQGARETQYF
-	TRBV7-6	TRBJ1-1	TRBD1	15	TGTGCCAGCAGCCCGTTGAAGACAGGGGGCACTGAAGCTTTCTTT	CASSPLKTGGTEAFF
-	TRBV18	TRBJ2-5	-	13	TGTGCCAGCTCACCTCAGGCTCGAGAGACCCAGTACTTC	CASSPQARETQYF
-	TRBV29-1	TRBJ1-2	-	16	TGCAGCGTGATCAGCAGGGGCCCCGGGAGTAATCGAGGCTACACCTTC	CSVISRGPGSNRGYTF
-	TRBV18	TRBJ1-1	TRBD1	12	TGTGCCAGCTCACCAGGAGACAGGGTAGCTTTCTTT	CASSPGDRVAFF
-	TRBV5-1	TRBJ2-1	-	13	TGCGCCAGCAGCTTGGGGGGCTACAATGAGCAGTTCTTC	CASSLGGYNEQFF
-	TRBV7-9	TRBJ2-7	-	12	TGTGCCAGCAGCTTAGAATCCTACGAGCAGTACTTC	CASSLESYEQYF
-	TRBV18	TRBJ1-3	-	15	TGTGCCAGCTCACCGACCGCCAGCTCTGGAAACACCATATATTTT	CASSPTASSGNTIYF
-	TRBV4-2	TRBJ1-3	-	17	TGTGCCAGCAGCCCAAGCGGACACTCGAGCTCTGGAAACACCATATATTTT	CASSPSGHSSSGNTIYF
once	TRBV28	TRBJ2-2	TRBD1	15	TGTGCCAGCAGTTACAGGGGGATGAACACCGGGGAGCTGTTTTTT	CASSYRGMNTGELFF
few	TRBV25-1	TRBJ1-5	-	12	TGTGCCAGCAGTTGGGGCAATCAGCCCCAGCATTTT	CASSWGNQPQHF
-	TRBV5-4	TRBJ1-2	TRBD1	14	TGTGCCAGCAGCCGAGACAGGGGGAACTATGGCTACACCTTC	CASSRDRGNYGYTF
-	TRBV6-5	TRBJ2-7	-	15	TGTGCCAGCAGTTACTCGGCAGCGAGCCCCTACGAGCAGTACTTC	CASSYSAASPYEQYF
-	TRBV5-6	TRBJ2-7	TRBD1	17	TGTGCCAGCAGCTTTAAGATCGGGACAGGGGCAGCCTACGAGCAGTACTTC	CASSFKIGTGAAYEQYF
-	TRBV18	TRBJ1-5	-	15	TGTGCCAGCTCACCAAGGGAGGGGGAGAGGCAGCCCCAGCATTTT	CASSPREGERQPQHF
-	TRBV11-2	TRBJ2-3	-	12	TGTGCCAGCAGCTTATTTACAGATACGCAGTATTTT	CASSLFTDTQYF
few	TRBV6-1	TRBJ2-7	TRBD1	15	TGTGCCAGCAGGACAGGGTTGACCACTTATTACGAGCAGTACTTC	CASRTGLTTYYEQYF
-	TRBV19	TRBJ2-3	-	15	TGTGCCAGTACCCCCCCCGGGACCTACACAGATACGCAGTATTTT	CASTPPGTYTDTQYF
-	TRBV7-2	TRBJ2-1	TRBD2	15	TGTGCCAGCAGCCCCCTGCGGGGGGGCCGGTATGAGCAGTTCTTC	CASSPLRGGRYEQFF
-	TRBV10-3	TRBJ2-3	TRBD2	15	TGTGCCATCACATCGAGCGGGGCCCCGACAGATACGCAGTATTTT	CAITSSGAPTDTQYF
-	TRBV10-3	TRBJ2-3	-	15	TGTGCCATCAGTGAGGAGGGTCTACCCACAGATACGCAGTATTTT	CAISEEGLPTDTQYF
-	TRBV5-1	TRBJ1-1	TRBD1	16	TGCGCCAGCAGCTGGGTGGGCGTTACAGGGGGCACTGAAGCTTTCTTT	CASSWVGVTGGTEAFF
-	TRBV5-5	TRBJ2-1	-	11	TGTGCCAGCAGCTTGGCGATTGAGCAGTTCTTC	CASSLAIEQFF
-	TRBV5-1	TRBJ1-2	TRBD1	15	TGCGCCAGCAGCTTGGCCCTACAGGGGGCCGGTGGCTACACCTTC	CASSLALQGAGGYTF
-	TRBV29-1	TRBJ1-1	TRBD1	11	TGCAGCGTTGTGGCAGGGGGTAAAGCTTTCTTT	CSVVAGGKAFF
once	TRBV6-5	TRBJ1-1	-	14	TGTGCCAGCACCCCGGGGTTTCTGAACACTGAAGCTTTCTTT	CASTPGFLNTEAFF
-	TRBV11-2	TRBJ2-1	-	13	TGTGCCAGCAGCGGACTGATCCAAGGGGAGCAGTTCTTC	CASSGLIQGEQFF
-	TRBV19	TRBJ1-5	-	14	TGTGCCAGTAGTATCGTCCGGGTCAATCAGCCCCAGCATTTT	CASSIVRVNQPQHF
-	TRBV27	TRBJ2-1	TRBD2	20	TGTGCCAGCAGTGCCCTGACTAGCGGGGGGGCTTCGAGCTCCTACAATGAGCAGTTCTTC	CASSALTSGGASSSYNEQFF